This T cell receptor beta chain was captured in a study of response to subunit inactivated influenza vaccine. Findings and limits, study-wide: It was suggested by the authors that few new T cells are recruited by each seasonal influenza vaccination.

The CDR3 runs 17 residues. From the RT-PCR reads, TCRdb called clonotypes with MiXCR, one entry per CDR3 protein. Seen here are about 190,000 distinct CDR3 sequences, roughly 14% observed once, and the top ten hold 26%. This clonotype has just a few counts. Its antigen is as yet unknown. Sample: CD8+ T cells sorted from PBMCs, taken roughly 5 days after vaccination. The sequence derives from a man aged 45-60 years who received an inactivated influenza vaccine. This chain links TRBV21-1 with TRBJ2-3; TRBD1 was called by the table and not checked on the DNA. TRBV21-1 counts as a pseudogene. This chain's CDR3 is CASSNLTGTNRTDTQYF. The CDR3 coding sequence is TGTGCCAGCAGCAATCTGACAGGGACCAATCGCACAGATACGCAGTATTTT.